This TCR beta chain was identified in a study of cytotoxic CD8 clonotypes in ibrutinib-treated CLL. CDR1 and CDR2 from the germline V gene are KGHSH and LQKENI. The CDR3 is 15 residues long. V lost 0 bases, J lost 3 bases, and 3 bases stayed unmatched. Produced via immunoSEQ multiplex PCR; TCRdb's table is partial and in-frame only. In the table there are 55,000 to 60,000 clones, roughly 54% of which are singletons. The sequenced sample was PBMCs, obtained at disease progression, from a patient treated with ibrutinib. The sequence was collected from a human donor with chronic lymphocytic leukemia. The chain uses TRBV18 and TRBJ2-3; 7 bases agree with TRBD1. For the CDR3, the DNA is TGTGCCAGCTCACCACCGGGACAGAGAACAGATACGCAGTATTTT. This translates into CASSPPGQRTDTQYF.